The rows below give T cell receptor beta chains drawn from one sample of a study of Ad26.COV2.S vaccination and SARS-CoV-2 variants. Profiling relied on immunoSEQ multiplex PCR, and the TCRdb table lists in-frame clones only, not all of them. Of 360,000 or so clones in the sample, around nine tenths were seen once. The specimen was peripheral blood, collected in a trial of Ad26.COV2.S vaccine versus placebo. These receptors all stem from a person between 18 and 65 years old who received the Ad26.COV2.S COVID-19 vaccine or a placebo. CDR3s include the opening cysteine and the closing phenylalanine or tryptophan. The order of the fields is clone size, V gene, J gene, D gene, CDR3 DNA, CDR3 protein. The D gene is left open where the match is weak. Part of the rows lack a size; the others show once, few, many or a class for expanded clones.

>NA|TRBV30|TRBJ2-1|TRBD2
TGTGCCTGGGTAGCGGGGGGCTTAAGCTCCTACAATGAGCAGTTCTTC
CAWVAGGLSSYNEQFF
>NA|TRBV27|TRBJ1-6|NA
TGTGCCAGCAGTTTCGGGGCGGAAGGATCACCCCTCCACTTT
CASSFGAEGSPLHF
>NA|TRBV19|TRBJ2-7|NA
TGTGCCAGTAGTATAACCGGGACCAGCTACGAGCAGTACTTC
CASSITGTSYEQYF
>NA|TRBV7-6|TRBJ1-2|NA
TGTGCCAGCAGCTTAGGGGAGGGGGTGTCTGGCTACACCTTC
CASSLGEGVSGYTF
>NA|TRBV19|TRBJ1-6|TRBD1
TGTGCCAGTAGAGAGAGGGGGACAGGGGTGGGTTCACCCCTCCACTTT
CASRERGTGVGSPLHF
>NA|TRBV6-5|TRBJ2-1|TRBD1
TGTGCCAGCAGGAGACAGGGGGCGTGGGAGCAGTTCTTC
CASRRQGAWEQFF
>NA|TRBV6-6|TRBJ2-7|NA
TGTGCCAGCAGCTTCGCAGGGAGCGAGCAGTACTTC
CASSFAGSEQYF
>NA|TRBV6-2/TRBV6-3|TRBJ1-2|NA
TGTGCCAGCAGTTACGGTCGGGGTGGCTACACCTTC
CASSYGRGGYTF
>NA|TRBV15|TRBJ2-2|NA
TGTGCCACCAGCACTATCCCAACGAACACCGGGGAGCTGTTTTTT
CATSTIPTNTGELFF
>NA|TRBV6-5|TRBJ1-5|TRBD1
TGTGCCAGCGGGTCAGACAGGGACCAGCCCCAGCATTTT
CASGSDRDQPQHF
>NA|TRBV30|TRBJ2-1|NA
TGTGCCTGGATGGCAGGGGTGTCCTACAATGAGCAGTTCTTC
CAWMAGVSYNEQFF
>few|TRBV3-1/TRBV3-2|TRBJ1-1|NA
TGTGCCAGCAGCCAAACCACGTCGGGGGTTGGCACTGAAGCTTTCTTT
CASSQTTSGVGTEAFF
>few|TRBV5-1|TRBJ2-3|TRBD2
TGCGCCAGCAGCTTGGGGCCACTAGCGGGGGACAGCACAGATACGCAGTATTTT
CASSLGPLAGDSTDTQYF
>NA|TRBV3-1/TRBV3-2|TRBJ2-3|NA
TGTGCCAGCAGCCAAGATCCTAGAGATACGCAGTATTTT
CASSQDPRDTQYF
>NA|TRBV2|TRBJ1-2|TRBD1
TGTGCCAGCAGGGACGGACAGGGCGCGAGGGGGGATGGCTACACCTTC
CASRDGQGARGDGYTF
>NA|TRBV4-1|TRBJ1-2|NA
TGCGCCAGCAACGTTAATTCTCGGGGGGGAGTTACGGGCTACACCTTC
CASNVNSRGGVTGYTF
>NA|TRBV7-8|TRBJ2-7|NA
TGTGCCAGCAGCTTAGAATGGGGGGCCCACTTTGACACTTCCTACGAGCAGTACTTC
CASSLEWGAHFDTSYEQYF
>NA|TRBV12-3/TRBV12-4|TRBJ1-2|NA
TGTGCCAGCAGGGGGTGGTATGGCTACACCTTC
CASRGWYGYTF
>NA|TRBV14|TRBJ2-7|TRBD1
TGTGCCAGCAGCCAAGAACAGGGGGGCTACGAGCAGTACTTC
CASSQEQGGYEQYF
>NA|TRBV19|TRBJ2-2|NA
TGTGCCAGTAGTATAGCAATAGGCGGTCGTTCAATATTT
CASSIAIGGRSIF
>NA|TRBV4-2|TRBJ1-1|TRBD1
TGTGCCAGCAGCCAACAGGACAGGGGAGGAACTGAAGCTTTCTTT
CASSQQDRGGTEAFF
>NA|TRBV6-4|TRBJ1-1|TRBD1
TGTGCCAGCAGTGCCTCGGGACAGGCCGACACTGAAGCTTTCTTT
CASSASGQADTEAFF
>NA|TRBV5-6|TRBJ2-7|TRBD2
TGTGCCAGCAGCTTGGGCAGCGGGGGTGTGTACGAGCAGTACTTC
CASSLGSGGVYEQYF